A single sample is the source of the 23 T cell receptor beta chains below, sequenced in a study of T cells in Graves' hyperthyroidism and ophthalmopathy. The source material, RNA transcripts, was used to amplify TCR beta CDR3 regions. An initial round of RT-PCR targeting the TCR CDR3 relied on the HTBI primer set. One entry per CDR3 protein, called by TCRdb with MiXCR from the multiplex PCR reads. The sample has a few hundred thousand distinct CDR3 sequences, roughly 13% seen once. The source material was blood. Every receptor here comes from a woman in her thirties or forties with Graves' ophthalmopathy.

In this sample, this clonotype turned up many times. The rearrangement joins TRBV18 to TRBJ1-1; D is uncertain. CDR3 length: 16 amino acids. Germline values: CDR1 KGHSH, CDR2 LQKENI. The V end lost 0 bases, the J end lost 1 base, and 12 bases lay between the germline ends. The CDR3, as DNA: TGTGCCAGCTCACCACCTTCCAGGACGAGGAACACTGAAGCTTTCTTT. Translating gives CASSPPSRTRNTEAFF.

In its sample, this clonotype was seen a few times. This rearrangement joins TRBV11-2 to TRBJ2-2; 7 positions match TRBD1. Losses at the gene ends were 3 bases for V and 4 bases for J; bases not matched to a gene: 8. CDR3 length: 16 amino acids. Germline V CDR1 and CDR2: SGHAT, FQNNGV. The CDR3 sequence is CASSFRTGSATGELFF. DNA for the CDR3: TGTGCCAGCAGCTTCAGGACAGGTTCTGCCACCGGGGAGCTGTTTTTT.

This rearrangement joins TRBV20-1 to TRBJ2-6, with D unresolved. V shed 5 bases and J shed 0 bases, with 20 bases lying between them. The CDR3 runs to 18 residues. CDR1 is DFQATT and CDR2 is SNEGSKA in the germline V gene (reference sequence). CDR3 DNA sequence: TGCAGTGCTCTAGGTTTCAGCGACGTAAGCTCTGGGGCCAACGTCCTGACTTTC. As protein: CSALGFSDVSSGANVLTF.

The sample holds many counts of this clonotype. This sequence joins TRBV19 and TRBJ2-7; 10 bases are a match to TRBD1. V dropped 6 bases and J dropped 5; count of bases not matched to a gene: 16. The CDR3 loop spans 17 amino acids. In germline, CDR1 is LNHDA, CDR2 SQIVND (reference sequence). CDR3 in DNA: TGTGCCAGTAGATTACGAGCCGGGACAGGGGAGAGGAACGAGCAGTACTTC. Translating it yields CASRLRAGTGERNEQYF.

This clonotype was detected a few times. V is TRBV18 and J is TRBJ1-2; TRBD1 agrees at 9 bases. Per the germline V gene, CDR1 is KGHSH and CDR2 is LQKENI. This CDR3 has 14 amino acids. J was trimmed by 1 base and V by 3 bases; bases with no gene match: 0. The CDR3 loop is CASSPTGGNYGYTF. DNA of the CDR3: TGTGCCAGCTCACCGACAGGGGGTAACTATGGCTACACCTTC.

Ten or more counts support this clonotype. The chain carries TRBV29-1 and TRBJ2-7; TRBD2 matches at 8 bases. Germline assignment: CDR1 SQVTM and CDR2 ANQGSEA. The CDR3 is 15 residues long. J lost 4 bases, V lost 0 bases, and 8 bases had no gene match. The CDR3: CSVEEGAGVKYEQYF. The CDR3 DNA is TGCAGCGTTGAAGAAGGAGCGGGAGTTAAGTACGAGCAGTACTTC.

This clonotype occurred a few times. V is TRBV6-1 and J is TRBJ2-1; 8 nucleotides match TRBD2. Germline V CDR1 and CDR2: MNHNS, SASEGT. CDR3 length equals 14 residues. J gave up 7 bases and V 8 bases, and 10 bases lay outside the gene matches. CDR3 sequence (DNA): TGTGCCAGCCACCCCGTAGCTAGCGGGAATGAGCAGTTCTTC. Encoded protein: CASHPVASGNEQFF.

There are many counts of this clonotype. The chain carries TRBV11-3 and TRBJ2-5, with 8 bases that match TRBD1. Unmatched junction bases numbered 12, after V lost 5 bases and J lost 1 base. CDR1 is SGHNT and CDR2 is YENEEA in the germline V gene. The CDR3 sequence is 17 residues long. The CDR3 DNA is TGTGCCAGCAGCCCACAGCTGGCAGGACAGGGCCAAGAGACCCAGTACTTC. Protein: CASSPQLAGQGQETQYF. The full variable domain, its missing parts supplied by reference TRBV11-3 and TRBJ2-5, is EAGVVQSPRYKIIEKKQPVAFWCNPISGHNTLYWYLQNLGQGPELLIRYENEEAVDDSQLPKDRFSAERLKGVDSTLKIQPAELGDSAVYLCASSPQLAGQGQETQYFGPGTRLLVL.

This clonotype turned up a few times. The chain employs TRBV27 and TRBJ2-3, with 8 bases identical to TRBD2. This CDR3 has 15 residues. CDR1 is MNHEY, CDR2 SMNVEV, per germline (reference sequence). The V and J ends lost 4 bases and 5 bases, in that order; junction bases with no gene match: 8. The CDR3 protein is CASSYEGGGLDTQYF. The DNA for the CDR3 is TGTGCCAGCAGTTATGAAGGCGGGGGGTTAGATACGCAGTATTTT.

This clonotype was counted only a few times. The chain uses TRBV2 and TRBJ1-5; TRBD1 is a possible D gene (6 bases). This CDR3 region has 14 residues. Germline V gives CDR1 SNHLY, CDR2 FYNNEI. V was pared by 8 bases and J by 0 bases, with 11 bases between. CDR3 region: CASSWDTSNQPQHF. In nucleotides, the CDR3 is TGTGCCAGCTCCTGGGACACTAGCAATCAGCCCCAGCATTTT.

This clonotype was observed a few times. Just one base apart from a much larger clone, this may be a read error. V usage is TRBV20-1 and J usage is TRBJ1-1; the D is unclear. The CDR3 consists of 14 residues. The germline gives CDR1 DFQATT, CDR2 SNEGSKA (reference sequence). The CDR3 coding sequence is TGCAGTGCTGGAGATCGCATACTGAACACTGAAGCTTTCTTT. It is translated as CSAGDRILNTEAFF.

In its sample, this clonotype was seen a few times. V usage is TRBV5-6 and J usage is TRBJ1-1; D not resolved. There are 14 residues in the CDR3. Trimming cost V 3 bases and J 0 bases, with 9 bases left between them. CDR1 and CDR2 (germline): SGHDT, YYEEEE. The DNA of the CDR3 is TGTGCCAGCAGCTCGCAGGAATTGAACACTGAAGCTTTCTTT. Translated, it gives CASSSQELNTEAFF.

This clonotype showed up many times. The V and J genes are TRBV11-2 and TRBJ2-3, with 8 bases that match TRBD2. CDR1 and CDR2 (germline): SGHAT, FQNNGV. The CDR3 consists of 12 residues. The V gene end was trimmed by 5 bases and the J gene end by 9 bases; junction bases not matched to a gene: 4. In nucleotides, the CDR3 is TGTGCCAGCAGCCGGTCGGGGGGGACGCAGTATTTT. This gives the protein CASSRSGGTQYF.

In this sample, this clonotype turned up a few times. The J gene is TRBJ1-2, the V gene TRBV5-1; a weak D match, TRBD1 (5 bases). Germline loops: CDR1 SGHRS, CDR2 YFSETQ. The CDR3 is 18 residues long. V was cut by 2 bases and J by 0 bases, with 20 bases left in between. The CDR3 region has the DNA TGCGCCAGCAGCTTTTTTCCCGGGACCTCCACCTCTAACTATGGCTACACCTTC. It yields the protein CASSFFPGTSTSNYGYTF.

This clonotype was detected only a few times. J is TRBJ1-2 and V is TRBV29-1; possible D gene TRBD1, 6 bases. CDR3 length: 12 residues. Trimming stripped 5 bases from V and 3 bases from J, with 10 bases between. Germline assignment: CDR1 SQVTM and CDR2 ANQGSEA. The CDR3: CSVRTDDYGYTF. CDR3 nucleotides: TGCAGCGTTCGGACAGATGACTATGGCTACACCTTC.

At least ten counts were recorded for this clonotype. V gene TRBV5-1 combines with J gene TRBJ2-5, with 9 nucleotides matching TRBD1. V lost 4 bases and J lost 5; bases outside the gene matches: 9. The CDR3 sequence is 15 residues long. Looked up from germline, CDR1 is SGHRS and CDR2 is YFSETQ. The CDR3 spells CASSRQGVPRETQYF. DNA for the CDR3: TGCGCCAGCAGCCGACAGGGGGTACCGAGGGAGACCCAGTACTTC.

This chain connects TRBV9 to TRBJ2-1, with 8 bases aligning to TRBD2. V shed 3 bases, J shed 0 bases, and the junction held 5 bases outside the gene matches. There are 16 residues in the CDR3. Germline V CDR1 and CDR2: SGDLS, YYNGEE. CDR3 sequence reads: CASSAGGSSSYNEQFF. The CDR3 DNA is TGTGCCAGCAGCGCGGGGGGGTCGAGCTCCTACAATGAGCAGTTCTTC.

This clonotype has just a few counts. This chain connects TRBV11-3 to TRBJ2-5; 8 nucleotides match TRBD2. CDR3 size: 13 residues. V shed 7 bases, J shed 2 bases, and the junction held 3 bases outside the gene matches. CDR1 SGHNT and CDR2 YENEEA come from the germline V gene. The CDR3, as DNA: TGTGCCAGCACCGGGGGGGGGCAAGAGACCCAGTACTTC. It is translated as CASTGGGQETQYF. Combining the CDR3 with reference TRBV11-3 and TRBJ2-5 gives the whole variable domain EAGVVQSPRYKIIEKKQPVAFWCNPISGHNTLYWYLQNLGQGPELLIRYENEEAVDDSQLPKDRFSAERLKGVDSTLKIQPAELGDSAVYLCASTGGGQETQYFGPGTRLLVL.

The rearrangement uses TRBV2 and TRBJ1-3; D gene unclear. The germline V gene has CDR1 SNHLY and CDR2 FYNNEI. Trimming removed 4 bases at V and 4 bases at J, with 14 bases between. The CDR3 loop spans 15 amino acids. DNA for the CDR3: TGTGCCAGCAGTGGCTTGTCGGGCGGAGGAAACACCATATATTTT. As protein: CASSGLSGGGNTIYF.

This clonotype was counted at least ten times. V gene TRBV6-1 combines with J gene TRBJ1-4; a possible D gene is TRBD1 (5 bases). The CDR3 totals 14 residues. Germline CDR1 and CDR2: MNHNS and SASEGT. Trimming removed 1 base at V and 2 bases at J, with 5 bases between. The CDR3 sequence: CASSEEGTNEKLFF. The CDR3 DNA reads TGTGCCAGCAGTGAAGAGGGGACTAATGAAAAACTGTTTTTT.

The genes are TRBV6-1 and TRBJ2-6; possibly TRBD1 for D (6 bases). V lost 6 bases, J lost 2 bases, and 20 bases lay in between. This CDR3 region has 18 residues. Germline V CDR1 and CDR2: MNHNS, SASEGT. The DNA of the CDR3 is TGTGCCAGCAGACCGCTGCAGGGGAAGGGGCCTGGGGCCAACGTCCTGACTTTC. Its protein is CASRPLQGKGPGANVLTF.

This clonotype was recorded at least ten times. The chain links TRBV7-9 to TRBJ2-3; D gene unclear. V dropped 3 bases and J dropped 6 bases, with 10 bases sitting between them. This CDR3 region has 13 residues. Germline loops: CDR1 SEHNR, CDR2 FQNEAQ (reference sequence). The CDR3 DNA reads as TGTGCCAGCAGCTTTGCGCGAGAGGATACGCAGTATTTT. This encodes CASSFAREDTQYF.

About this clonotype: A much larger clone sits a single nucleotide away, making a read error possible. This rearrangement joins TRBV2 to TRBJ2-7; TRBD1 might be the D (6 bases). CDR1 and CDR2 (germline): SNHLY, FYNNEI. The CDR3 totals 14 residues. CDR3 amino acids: CASREGTTTCEQYF. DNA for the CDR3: TGTGCCAGCAGGGAAGGGACAACAACCTGCGAGCAGTACTTC.